This T cell receptor beta chain was recorded in a study of neurological immune-mediated disorders. TCRdb re-called the 5' RACE reads through MiXCR, storing one row per CDR3 protein. This repertoire shows roughly 30,000 distinct CDR3 sequences, 5.5% to 6% found once; its top ten account for 2% to 2.5%. This clonotype was observed many times. This sequence was found in a woman aged 45-60 years in good health. The material sequenced was CD4+ T cells from blood.

The CDR3 DNA reads TGTGCCAGCAGTTTGTCCGGGACGACCTACGAGCAGTACTTC. It codes for CASSLSGTTYEQYF. The chain joins TRBV12-3 or TRBV12-4 to TRBJ2-7; D possibly uses TRBD1 or TRBD2 (5 bases each). The V end lost 3 bases, the J end lost 2 bases, and 11 bases lay between the germline ends. The CDR3 has 14 amino acids.